Here is one T cell receptor (beta chain) with its context. The antigen is not known. TCRdb recomputed calls from the reads with MiXCR, one row per CDR3 protein. The repertoire holds roughly 65,000 distinct CDR3 sequences, just under 50% seen once, with around 2.1% in the top ten. This record comes from a study of type 1 regulatory T cells. About the study: An in vitro protocol generated T-allo10, a Tr1-enriched, alloantigen-specific CD4 T cell product. Study-wide points: Compared with non-Tr1 cells, Tr1 cells showed a narrower TCR repertoire.

Germline CDR1 is SGHRS and CDR2 is YFSETQ. The CDR3 is 15 amino acids. Trimming took 4 bases from V and 8 from J, leaving 18 bases between them. This chain joins TRBV5-1 and TRBJ1-4, with a possible D match to TRBD1 (5 bases). The clonotype comes from a human donor in good health. The material sequenced was cultured non-Tr1 T cells, either the whole culture or a sorted T cell fraction (not recorded which). The CDR3 loop reads CASSLEGTGLEKLFF. CDR3 DNA sequence: TGCGCCAGCAGCCTGGAAGGTACAGGACTGGAAAAACTGTTTTTT. Together with reference TRBV5-1 and TRBJ1-4, the CDR3 gives the full variable domain: KAGVTQTPRYLIKTRGQQVTLSCSPISGHRSVSWYQQTPGQGLQFLFEYFSETQRNKGNFPGRFSGRQFSNSRSEMNVSTLELGDSALYLCASSLEGTGLEKLFFGSGTQLSVL.